This entry features one TCR beta chain sequence. This clone's antigen is unknown. The record has no base qualities; no much larger clone is one base away. Only healthy Caucasian donors were included. Three pairs of female monozygotic twins, all aged 18 to 29 years, were included in the twin cohort. RNA for TCR libraries was isolated from peripheral blood mononuclear cells. This sample is part of a study of identical twins (dated by TCRdb to the mid-2010s). In the study overall: TCR alpha and beta repertoires from monozygotic twins, unrelated adults of various ages and cord blood were deep-sequenced to test whether fetal clonotypes persist. To rule out contamination, replicate twin experiments were performed at different times with different library preparation protocols.

CDR1 and CDR2, per the germline V gene, are MNHEY and SVGAGI. V is pruned by 4 bases and J by 0 bases, leaving 3 bases of the junction without a gene match. Measured from the cysteine to the phenylalanine, the CDR3 is 16 residues long. Only CDR3 DNA is held: 48 bases, read in frame from base 1. Broad study findings and their caveats: Invariant T cells such as MAIT and iNKT could partly confound zero-insertion analyses, although diverse VJ usage argued against such confounding for most clonotypes. Conclusions relied on cross-sectional statistical analysis, since the same donors could not be followed over many years. In beta out-of-frame sequences, excess twin sharing was weaker, because having fewer shared sequences lowered the signal-to-noise ratio. Fewer insertions were carried by abundant cord blood beta clonotypes; a weaker similar trend was observed in young adult naive repertoires, while no such trend was observed in memory repertoires. In monozygotic twins, recombination models systematically underestimated out-of-frame TCR alpha sharing, but the models matched the sharing seen between unrelated individuals. Compared with coincidental sharing between unrelated individuals, out-of-frame TCR alpha sequences shared between twins showed an excess of sequences with low generation probability.

The protocol used for the library was 5' RACE. Sequencing relied on an Illumina HiSeq 2000. A universal primer binding site was introduced by template switching, and a unique molecular identifier was present in the final cDNA, enabling accurate counting of TCR cDNA molecules. First-strand cDNA for TCR alpha and beta chains was synthesized from specific primers in the conserved constant-segment region. To control for contamination, every cDNA library was double barcoded, receiving both a SMART-Mk sample barcode and Illumina barcodes. Two successive PCR steps introduced TruSeq adapter sequences along with Illumina sample barcodes. Sequencing of the TCR alpha and beta cDNA libraries was done on the Illumina HiSeq platform using custom primers. The paper's data handling went like this. MiGEC processed the raw reads to extract unique molecular identifiers, while MiXCR was used to determine the CDR3 positions. For each individual, recombination models were inferred using an EM algorithm with the repgenHMM and IGoR tools. The tcR package in R was used for shared clonotype analysis, with sharing normalized by the product of cloneset sizes. To study raw recombination without the effects of thymic and clonal selection, out-of-frame nonproductive sequences were analyzed. The public reads were run again by TCRdb, first through fastp at Q25 and then through MiXCR, and only productive beta chains were kept. Every CDR3 protein is listed once, alongside the most common genes and DNA of its rows. The V and J calls follow TCRdb's processing rather than the paper's. The sample includes approximately 630,000 distinct CDR3 sequences, with 7.1% observed a single time. The top ten clonotypes cover roughly 1.6% of the sample.

In addition, the sample was reused for a study of yellow fever vaccine responses in identical twins. The second study's paper adds: According to the authors, the vaccine-induced T cell response in identical twins seemed to be partly convergent and partly specific to each individual. The study precisely tracked vaccine-responding T cell clones in identical twins.

The sequenced sample consisted of PBMCs. The receptor's source is a woman younger than 30 in good health. The rearranged segments are TRBV6-5 and TRBJ2-6; TRBD1 agrees with 7 junctional bases. The DNA is TGTGCCAGCAGTTTCGGACAGGCCTCTGGGGCCAACGTCCTGACTTTC. Its amino acids are CASSFGQASGANVLTF.